This T cell receptor beta chain came from a study of blood T cells in healthy people across ages. This CDR3 contains 16 residues. Germline CDR1 reads MNHEY; CDR2 reads SVGEGT. V was shortened by 6 bases and J by 1 base, with 18 bases between the two germline ends. Sample-barcoded 5' priming and a J-beta primer mix drove a second PCR of roughly 6 to 12 cycles. TCRdb itself ran the 5' RACE reads through MiXCR, one entry per CDR3 protein. The table shows 750,000 to 850,000 distinct CDR3 sequences, with just under 25% occurring only once. In addition, the sample was reused for a study of T cells of mothers and their children.

Specimen: blood. The rearrangement links TRBV6-2 or TRBV6-3 to TRBJ1-1; D is uncertain. The TCR sequence derives from a boy aged 5-17 years in good health. The CDR3 DNA sequence: TGTGCCAGCAGCGAAACCCCTTTCTGGACGAACACTGAAGCTTTCTTT. Amino acids: CASSETPFWTNTEAFF.